These T cell receptor beta chains were read from a single sample in a study of T-cell reconstitution after alpha-beta-depleted transplantation in children. TCRdb fed the PCR reads into MiXCR, producing one record per CDR3 protein. The data show approximately 490,000 distinct CDR3 sequences, with about 10% seen just once and around 2% held by the top ten. The sequencing here drew on PBMCs, taken before TCRalphabeta/CD19-depleted stem cell transplant. All receptors come from a child aged 2-15 years with inherited bone marrow failure, due to receive a stem cell transplant. CDR3s include the opening cysteine and the closing phenylalanine or tryptophan. Each record gives: clone size, V gene, J gene, D gene, CDR3 protein, CDR3 DNA. D genes are given only for firm matches. Only some rows state a clone size, as once, few, many or a class for expanded clones.

many	TRBV20-1	TRBJ2-1	TRBD2	CSASGLAGVEQFF	TGCAGTGCTAGCGGCCTAGCGGGAGTAGAGCAGTTCTTC
many	TRBV20-1	TRBJ2-1	NA	CSARDRLGVSYNEQFF	TGCAGTGCTAGAGATCGCCTAGGGGTTTCCTACAATGAGCAGTTCTTC
many	TRBV5-1	TRBJ2-7	NA	CASKRTRDSAYEQYF	TGCGCCAGCAAAAGGACCCGGGACTCCGCCTACGAGCAGTACTTC
NA	TRBV27	TRBJ2-5	NA	CASSRSIISGETQYF	TGTGCCAGCAGCCGTAGTATTATTTCGGGAGAGACCCAGTACTTC
NA	TRBV7-6	TRBJ2-3	NA	CASRPGNTDTQYF	TGTGCCAGCAGACCCGGGAACACAGATACGCAGTATTTT
NA	TRBV4-2	TRBJ2-3	NA	CASSPGIVGSDTQYF	TGTGCCAGCAGCCCCGGGATCGTGGGTTCAGATACGCAGTATTTT
NA	TRBV11-2	TRBJ2-7	TRBD2	CASSLGFGLAGEQYF	TGTGCCAGCAGCTTAGGGTTCGGACTAGCGGGGGAGCAGTACTTC
many	TRBV7-9	TRBJ2-1	NA	CASSRRDGQFF	TGTGCCAGCAGCCGCAGGGATGGGCAGTTCTTC
many	TRBV4-3	TRBJ1-3	NA	CASSQDRNTIYF	TGCGCCAGCAGCCAAGATCGGAACACCATATATTTT
NA	TRBV20-1	TRBJ1-2	NA	CSARDPLTPNYGYTF	TGCAGTGCTAGAGACCCTTTGACACCGAACTATGGCTACACCTTC
many	TRBV6-2/TRBV6-3	TRBJ2-3	NA	CASSYSPFSDTQYF	TGTGCCAGCAGTTACTCCCCGTTCTCAGATACGCAGTATTTT
NA	TRBV11-2	TRBJ2-7	TRBD2	CASSPNLAGVRGYEQYF	TGTGCCAGCAGCCCTAATCTAGCGGGAGTCAGGGGCTACGAGCAGTACTTC
many	TRBV10-3	TRBJ2-1	NA	CATGDSYNEQFF	TGTGCCACCGGAGATTCCTACAATGAGCAGTTCTTC
NA	TRBV6-6	TRBJ2-3	NA	CASRPRATDTQYF	TGTGCCAGTAGACCTAGAGCAACAGATACGCAGTATTTT
many	TRBV9	TRBJ2-2	NA	CASSVEGGVYGVGELFF	TGTGCCAGCAGCGTAGAGGGTGGAGTTTATGGAGTCGGGGAGCTGTTTTTT
many	TRBV18	TRBJ2-1	NA	CASSPPVGTINEQFF	TGTGCCAGCTCACCACCGGTTGGGACAATCAATGAGCAGTTCTTC
many	TRBV12-3/TRBV12-4	TRBJ2-7	NA	CASSPSVLYEQYF	TGTGCCAGCAGTCCTTCCGTCCTCTACGAGCAGTACTTC
many	TRBV5-1	TRBJ2-7	NA	CASSSQGLGEQYF	TGCGCCAGCAGTTCTCAGGGTCTGGGGGAGCAGTACTTC
NA	TRBV23-1	TRBJ2-2	NA	CASSQSGAASGPNTGELFF	TGCGCCAGCAGTCAATCGGGGGCGGCTAGCGGTCCGAACACCGGGGAGCTGTTTTTT
many	TRBV3-1	TRBJ2-1	NA	CASSQVRSGLYNEQFF	TGTGCCAGCAGCCAGGTCAGGTCGGGGCTATACAATGAGCAGTTCTTC
many	TRBV6-2/TRBV6-3	TRBJ1-1	NA	CASSLRQVGLTEAFF	TGTGCCAGCAGTCTTAGACAGGTTGGTTTAACTGAAGCTTTCTTT
few	TRBV20-1	TRBJ2-3	TRBD1	CSAGQGVNSRTDTQYF	TGCAGTGCGGGACAGGGCGTAAACTCCCGGACAGATACGCAGTATTTT
many	TRBV27	TRBJ2-7	NA	CASSYRAGYEQYF	TGTGCCAGCAGTTACAGGGCTGGGTACGAGCAGTACTTC
NA	TRBV30	TRBJ2-3	NA	CAWSAGSSTDTQYF	TGTGCCTGGAGTGCCGGGAGCAGCACAGATACGCAGTATTTT
once	TRBV6-2/TRBV6-3	TRBJ2-1	NA	CASSYTDPYNEQFF	TGTGCCAGCAGTTATACGGACCCCTACAATGAGCAGTTCTTC
many	TRBV29-1	TRBJ2-1	TRBD2	CSVEGLAGGMNNEQFF	TGCAGCGTAGAAGGACTAGCGGGAGGGATGAACAATGAGCAGTTCTTC
many	TRBV4-3	TRBJ1-2	NA	CASSPYRQLNYGYTF	TGCGCCAGCAGCCCCTACCGACAGCTTAACTATGGCTACACCTTC
many	TRBV29-1	TRBJ2-1	NA	CSVVPGSSYNEQFF	TGCAGCGTTGTTCCAGGGAGCTCCTACAATGAGCAGTTCTTC
few	TRBV30	TRBJ1-5	NA	CAWNVSPNQPQHF	TGTGCCTGGAATGTCTCACCCAATCAGCCCCAGCATTTT
few	TRBV4-1	TRBJ2-6	NA	CASSQQGGGANVLTF	TGCGCCAGCAGCCAACAGGGTGGAGGGGCCAACGTCCTGACTTTC
many	TRBV24-1	TRBJ2-3	NA	CATSESGLTSTDTQYF	TGTGCCACCAGTGAGTCCGGTTTAACTAGCACAGATACGCAGTATTTT
many	TRBV4-3	TRBJ2-7	TRBD2	CASSHGSGREYEQYF	TGCGCCAGCAGCCACGGTAGCGGGAGAGAGTACGAGCAGTACTTC
NA	TRBV7-2	TRBJ2-1	NA	CASSLGATSYNEQFF	TGTGCCAGCAGCTTAGGGGCGACCTCCTACAATGAGCAGTTCTTC
many	TRBV2	TRBJ2-3	TRBD1	CASSDGQGTDTQYF	TGTGCCAGCAGTGACGGACAGGGGACGGATACGCAGTATTTT
many	TRBV27	TRBJ2-5	TRBD1	CASSLWTGEETQYF	TGTGCCAGCAGTTTATGGACAGGCGAGGAGACCCAGTACTTC
many	TRBV20-1	TRBJ2-3	NA	CSAGQGVYPGDTQYF	TGCAGTGCCGGGCAAGGGGTCTATCCGGGGGATACGCAGTATTTT
many	TRBV30	TRBJ1-6	NA	CAVAPLSYNSPLHF	TGTGCCGTCGCACCGCTCTCCTATAATTCACCCCTCCACTTT
NA	TRBV19	TRBJ2-3	NA	CASNRHPTDTQYF	TGTGCCAGCAACCGTCACCCCACAGATACGCAGTATTTT
NA	TRBV19	TRBJ2-2	NA	CASSIRGHTGELFF	TGTGCCAGTAGTATCCGGGGCCACACCGGGGAGCTGTTTTTT
few	TRBV20-1	TRBJ2-1	NA	CSARGAIPYNEQFF	TGCAGTGCTAGAGGTGCGATCCCCTACAATGAGCAGTTCTTC
many	TRBV18	TRBJ2-5	NA	CASSPRVQETQYF	TGTGCCAGCTCACCCAGGGTTCAAGAGACCCAGTACTTC
few	TRBV12-3/TRBV12-4	TRBJ2-3	NA	CASSIQSDTQYF	TGTGCCAGCTCCATACAATCGGATACGCAGTATTTT
many	TRBV7-9	TRBJ1-2	TRBD1	CASSSDPTGANGYTF	TGTGCCAGCAGCTCCGACCCGACAGGGGCTAATGGCTACACCTTC
many	TRBV4-3	TRBJ2-3	NA	CASSQWVTADTQYF	TGCGCCAGCAGCCAGTGGGTGACTGCAGATACGCAGTATTTT
few	TRBV20-1	TRBJ2-2	NA	CSARARGWTTGELFF	TGCAGTGCTAGGGCTAGGGGGTGGACCACCGGGGAGCTGTTTTTT
few	TRBV9	TRBJ2-1	NA	CASSLRLRPGNHNEQFF	TGTGCCAGCAGCCTCCGACTACGACCGGGCAACCACAATGAGCAGTTCTTC